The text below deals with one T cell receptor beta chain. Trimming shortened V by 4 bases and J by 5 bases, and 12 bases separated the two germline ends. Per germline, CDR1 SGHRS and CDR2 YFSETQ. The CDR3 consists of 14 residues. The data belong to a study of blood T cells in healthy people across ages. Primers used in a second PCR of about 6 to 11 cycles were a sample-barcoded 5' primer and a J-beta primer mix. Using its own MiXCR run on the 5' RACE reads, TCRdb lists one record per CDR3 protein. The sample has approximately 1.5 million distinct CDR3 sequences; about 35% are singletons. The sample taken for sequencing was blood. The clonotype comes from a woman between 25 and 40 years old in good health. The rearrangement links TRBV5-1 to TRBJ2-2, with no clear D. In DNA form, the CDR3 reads TGCGCCAGCAGCGACTCAAGCAGGACCGGGGAGCTGTTTTTT. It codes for CASSDSSRTGELFF.